A selection of T cell receptor beta chains follows, all from one sample in a study of cytomegalovirus exposure and HLA in healthy donors. Clones were sequenced by immunoSEQ multiplex PCR, and TCRdb holds only the in-frame ones, with some missing. The sample includes around 220,000 clones, 80% to 90% of them seen just once. Source material: PBMCs. The receptors were sampled from a woman aged 18-29 years in good health and CMV-seronegative. CDR3s leave out the opening cysteine and the closing phenylalanine or tryptophan.

v_gene,j_gene,len,CDR3aa
TRBV27,TRBJ2-7,12,ASSPGLGGYEQY
TRBV7-3,TRBJ2-7,11,ASSQGTGYEQY
TRBV6-5,TRBJ2-3,12,ASRRVHGADTQY
TRBV25-1,TRBJ1-2,16,ASSAVGGTPKDSYGYT
TRBV11-3,TRBJ2-2,14,ASSPRTSGRTGELF
TRBV6-5,TRBJ2-3,13,ASFSGRAGLDTQY
TRBV6-5,TRBJ1-2,10,ASRDSVYGYT
TRBV30,TRBJ2-1,14,AWSPISTGDYNEQF
TRBV6-1,TRBJ1-2,13,ASSAQSSLNYGYT
TRBV28,TRBJ2-7,13,ASTAGGSDSYEQY
TRBV6-1,TRBJ1-1,12,ASSEATGDTEAF
TRBV28,TRBJ2-7,12,ASSLARVTYEQY
TRBV4-1,TRBJ1-1,14,ASSQTSTGAASEAF
TRBV6-6,TRBJ1-2,9,ASSLNYGYT
TRBV4-2,TRBJ2-5,15,ASSQLTGGGGPETQY
TRBV19,TRBJ2-7,11,ASRGSGRSEQY
TRBV5-6,TRBJ1-4,12,ASSTGTGGRKLF
TRBV28,TRBJ2-7,12,ASRTGTLFYEQY
TRBV10-3,TRBJ2-7,13,AISEGTGFNYEQY
TRBV2,TRBJ2-2,13,ASSRDRGHTGELF
TRBV6-5,TRBJ2-7,14,ASSYHSGQGPYEQY
TRBV28,TRBJ2-7,12,ASSPRGRSYEQY
TRBV29-1,TRBJ2-7,10,SVGTSAYEQY
TRBV11-2,TRBJ2-5,14,ASSLLEGGAEETQY
TRBV11-1,TRBJ2-3,14,ASSWGGGAKVDTQY
TRBV6-5,TRBJ2-7,11,ASSYGREGEQY
TRBV5-1,TRBJ2-7,12,ASSLARQGNEQY
TRBV11-2,TRBJ2-3,13,ASSLTPTRTDTQY
TRBV7-9,TRBJ2-2,16,ASSSPGQILHVAGELF
TRBV4-1,TRBJ2-7,13,ASSQGSRDPYEQY
TRBV2,TRBJ1-2,13,ASSTPGQIFYGYT
TRBV28,TRBJ2-7,11,ASSLPGYYEQY
TRBV7-9,TRBJ1-1,13,ASSPAGVVGTEAF
TRBV5-6,TRBJ1-1,11,ASSLAGSTEAF
TRBV7-9,TRBJ2-2,11,ASSPSYTGELF